This section outlines one TCR beta chain sequence together with its context. Trimming removed 4 bases from V and 3 bases from J; junction bases left unmatched: 7. The germline V gene has CDR1 SGHRS and CDR2 YFSETQ. The CDR3 contains 14 residues. The entry originates in a study of shared clonotypes between healthy human individuals. The wider study: Each donor's CD8 memory used one plate, CD8 naive two, each CD4 subset three.

Genomic DNA of each subset was evenly split across several immunoSEQ plates. Produced via immunoSEQ multiplex PCR; TCRdb's table is partial and in-frame only. The data show approximately 340,000 clones, about 70% seen once. V usage is TRBV5-1 and J usage is TRBJ2-7, with 7 bases that match TRBD1. The specimen was memory CD4+ T cells sorted from blood. Subset reported: CD45RA-negative fraction. The sequence came from a man aged 25 to 40 in good health. The chain's CDR3 is CASSDGTVVYEQYF. CDR3 nucleotides: TGCGCCAGCAGCGATGGGACAGTAGTCTACGAGCAGTACTTC.